This T cell receptor (beta chain) derives from a study of cytomegalovirus exposure and HLA in healthy donors. Findings and caveats of the study: It was found in a later analysis that first-cohort TCR clusters tended to co-occur in the 90 to 150 validation repertoires. The listing of 150 or so TCR beta chains classed them as cytomegalovirus-associated. Cytomegalovirus status, reportedly, was diagnosed with high specificity and sensitivity by the classifier.

CDR3 length: 15 amino acids. Germline V gene data show CDR1 as SGHTA and CDR2 as FQGTGA. V was pared by 5 bases and J by 7 bases, with 18 bases between. Data came from immunoSEQ multiplex PCR; TCRdb stores just in-frame clones and leaves some out. The table lists around 220,000 clones, 65% to 85% of them singletons, with about an eighth in the top ten. This clone was counted once. Antigen: not known. The sequence derives from a woman aged 25-40 years in good health and CMV-seropositive. The sequencing input was PBMCs. The chain joins TRBV7-3 to TRBJ1-5; D unresolved. The CDR3 is CASSPQAGSGQPQHF. As DNA, the CDR3 is TGTGCCAGCAGCCCGCAGGCCGGCTCTGGACAGCCCCAGCATTTT.